This TCR beta chain was recorded in a study of T cell responses to AZD1222 COVID-19 vaccine. Study details: Second-dose intervals near 4 or 12 weeks were combined. Study-level findings and limits: Repertoire samples came only from after the peak T cell response. Breadth and depth of Spike-specific TCRs rose after two AZD1222 doses.

Of note for this clone: The antigen is undetermined.

The method was immunoSEQ multiplex PCR; TCRdb's version includes in-frame clones alone and lacks a portion of them. The sample holds 90,000 to 150,000 clones, 86% seen once. V lost 6 bases, J lost 13 bases, and 6 bases stayed unmatched. The V gene's germline CDR1 is MNHEY and CDR2 SMNVEV (reference sequence). The length of the CDR3 is 13 residues. The V call is TRBV27, the J call TRBJ1-6; 10 bases line up with TRBD1. The sequence came from an adult in good health. Sequencing used peripheral blood, obtained on day 0 of AZD1222 vaccination. The CDR3, as DNA: TGTGCCAGCAGGGGGACAGGGGTTGGGCCCCTCCACTTT. Encoded protein: CASRGTGVGPLHF.